The 28 T cell receptor beta chains presented below share a single source sample, sequenced in a study of blood T cell repertoires in COVID-19. TCRdb's copy holds only in-frame clones and misses some; the assay was immunoSEQ multiplex PCR. This repertoire shows 87,000 or so clones, over 80% found once; its top ten account for about 16%. Sample: peripheral blood. The source of these receptors is a woman aged 80 or older with active or convalescent COVID-19.

The chain employs TRBV6-2 or TRBV6-3 and TRBJ1-1; D unclear. Looked up from germline, CDR1 is MNHEY and CDR2 is SVGEGT. Trimming left V 0 bases short and J 1 base short, with 12 bases between. CDR3 length: 16 residues. In DNA, the CDR3 is TGTGCCAGCAGTTACTCGAATCAACCAGGGAACACTGAAGCTTTCTTT. This encodes CASSYSNQPGNTEAFF.

The chain links TRBV11-2 to TRBJ1-1, with D perhaps TRBD1 (5 bases). Trimming cost V 8 bases and J 1 base, with 14 bases left between them. The length of the CDR3 is 14 residues. Germline V CDR1 and CDR2: SGHAT, FQNNGV. Written as DNA, the CDR3 is TGTGCCAGCTCTTTGTTCGGGGGGAACACTGAAGCTTTCTTT. This encodes CASSLFGGNTEAFF.

The J gene is TRBJ1-6, the V gene TRBV7-3; tentatively, D is TRBD1 (5 bases). Germline values: CDR1 SGHTA, CDR2 FQGTGA. This CDR3 has 15 residues. The V end lost 2 bases, the J end lost 10 bases, and 15 bases lay between the germline ends. CDR3 sequence reads: CASSLLAGSESPLHF. The DNA for the CDR3 is TGTGCCAGCAGCTTATTGGCAGGGTCCGAATCACCCCTCCACTTT.

The chain couples TRBV29-1 to TRBJ2-5, with D hard to call. Germline V gene sequence: CDR1 SQVTM, CDR2 ANQGSEA. The CDR3 spans 11 residues. V was cut by 5 bases and J by 4 bases, with 8 bases left in between. As DNA, the CDR3 is TGCAGCGTTAGCTCTGCAGAGACCCAGTACTTC. It specifies CSVSSAETQYF.

This chain joins TRBV19 and TRBJ2-1; 7 bases align to TRBD2. The V and J ends lost 5 bases and 5 bases, in that order; junction bases with no gene match: 15. The germline V gene has CDR1 LNHDA and CDR2 SQIVND (reference sequence). There are 17 residues in the CDR3. CDR3 region: CASSPPGGRALDNEQFF. The CDR3 DNA is TGTGCCAGTAGTCCTCCCGGTGGGAGGGCTCTAGACAATGAGCAGTTCTTC.

This clone showed up just once. At one end the junction does not follow the germline gene, possibly because of a read error. This chain uses TRBV5-5 with TRBJ2-5, with TRBD1 matching 9 bases. Germline values: CDR1 SGHKS, CDR2 YYEKEE (reference sequence). This CDR3 region has 15 residues. The CDR3 region has the DNA TGTGCCAGCAGCGGGGGACAGGGAAGTTGGGAGACCCGGTACTTC. This translates into CASSGGQGSWETRYF.

The genes are TRBV19 and TRBJ1-1; perhaps TRBD1 as D (6 bases). The CDR3 spans 13 residues. V lost 2 bases and J 3 bases, leaving 7 bases between the germline ends. Germline loops: CDR1 LNHDA, CDR2 SQIVND (reference sequence). Here the CDR3 DNA reads TGTGCCAGTAGTATAAAGGGGGACACTGAAGCTTTCTTT. Translation: CASSIKGDTEAFF.

V is TRBV7-2 and J is TRBJ1-4, with 7 bases lining up with TRBD1. Looked up from germline, CDR1 is SGHTA and CDR2 is FQGNSA. V lost 1 base to trimming and J lost 3 bases; unmatched junction nucleotides: 2. The CDR3 covers 15 residues. CDR3 sequence reads: CASSLGDRANEKLFF. DNA for the CDR3: TGTGCCAGCAGCTTAGGTGACAGGGCTAATGAAAAACTGTTTTTT.

With regard to this clone: This CDR3 is also generated by other DNA sequences in the sample. The chain links TRBV30 to TRBJ1-5; 7 bases align to TRBD1. The CDR3 covers 13 residues. Germline CDR1 is GTSNPN and CDR2 is SVGIG (reference sequence). After removal of 0 bases from V and 4 bases from J, the junction contained 0 bases not matched to a gene. The CDR3 region has the DNA TGTGCCTGGAGTGTACAGGGGAATCAGCCCCAGCATTTT. Translated, it gives CAWSVQGNQPQHF.

This sequence joins TRBV28 and TRBJ1-1, with D unclear. Looked up from germline, CDR1 is MDHEN and CDR2 is SYDVKM. The CDR3 covers 13 residues. V lost 5 bases, J lost 5 bases, and 12 bases lay in between. This CDR3 is CASSPLGRTEAFF. The CDR3 DNA reads TGTGCCAGCAGTCCCCTCGGGAGGACTGAAGCTTTCTTT.

Note on this clone: Other nucleotide sequences from this sample produce the same CDR3. The gene calls are TRBV28 and TRBJ1-2, with a weak D call TRBD1 (5 bases). Deletions cut 3 bases from V and 0 bases from J, with 8 bases between. Germline V gene data show CDR1 as MDHEN and CDR2 as SYDVKM. The CDR3 runs to 14 residues. For the CDR3, the DNA is TGTGCCAGCAGTTTGTGGGGCTCTAACTATGGCTACACCTTC. Protein: CASSLWGSNYGYTF.

This chain joins TRBV5-1 and TRBJ1-1; D is possibly TRBD1 (6 bases). Trimming removed 0 bases at V and 3 bases at J, with 9 bases between. The CDR3 has 14 residues. Germline CDR1 is SGHRS and CDR2 is YFSETQ. CDR3 DNA: TGCGCCAGCAGCTTGGGGGGGCTCGACACTGAAGCTTTCTTT. Amino acids: CASSLGGLDTEAFF.

The rearrangement uses TRBV6-5 and TRBJ1-6; D is undetermined. The CDR3 runs to 14 residues. Germline V CDR1 and CDR2: MNHEY, SVGAGI. V was shortened by 6 bases and J by 2 bases, with 8 bases between the two germline ends. The CDR3 nucleotides read TGTGCCAGCAGGCCGGCGGCCTATAATTCACCCCTCCACTTT. Translation gives CASRPAAYNSPLHF.

This chain joins TRBV19 and TRBJ1-1; the D is unclear. Per germline, CDR1 LNHDA and CDR2 SQIVND (reference sequence). Trimming removed 4 bases at V and 3 bases at J, with 18 bases between. The CDR3 covers 16 residues. The CDR3: CASSTGSWRRDTEAFF. The CDR3 DNA reads as TGTGCCAGTAGTACCGGGAGCTGGAGGAGGGACACTGAAGCTTTCTTT.

The V gene is TRBV7-9, the J gene TRBJ2-1; 8 bases align to TRBD2. CDR1 is SEHNR and CDR2 is FQNEAQ in the germline V gene (reference sequence). There are 15 residues in the CDR3. V gave up 5 bases and J gave up 7 bases; unmatched junction bases: 10. The DNA for the CDR3 is TGTGCCAGCAGCCACCAAAGCGGGAGTGAGAATGAGCAGTTCTTC. The encoded protein is CASSHQSGSENEQFF.

This clone has more than one count but fewer than ten. At the DNA level, this CDR3 is encoded by other sequences in the same sample as well. The rearrangement uses TRBV6-2 or TRBV6-3 and TRBJ1-5; TRBD1 might be the D (5 bases). CDR1 and CDR2 (germline): MNHEY, SVGEGT. V lost 2 bases, J lost 2 bases, and 10 bases lay in between. The CDR3 has 15 amino acids. Here the CDR3 reads CASSYGRVGNQPQHF. The CDR3 coding sequence is TGTGCCAGCAGTTACGGCAGGGTTGGCAATCAGCCCCAGCATTTT.

This rearrangement joins TRBV28 to TRBJ1-4; 9 bases fit TRBD1. With 4 bases clipped from V and 4 bases from J, the junction kept 10 bases outside the gene matches. The CDR3 covers 17 residues. Germline assignment: CDR1 MDHEN and CDR2 SYDVKM. CDR3 amino acids: CASSSFTQGANNEKLFF. CDR3 coding DNA: TGTGCCAGCAGTTCATTCACACAGGGGGCCAATAATGAAAAACTGTTTTTT.

This chain links TRBV28 with TRBJ1-5; D not resolved. The germline V gene encodes CDR1 MDHEN and CDR2 SYDVKM. The CDR3 runs to 14 residues. V was pared by 7 bases and J by 2 bases, with 12 bases between. CDR3 region: CASTMAGGNQPQHF. CDR3 bases: TGTGCCAGCACGATGGCAGGTGGCAATCAGCCCCAGCATTTT. Complete variable domain (other parts from reference TRBV28 and TRBJ1-5): DVKVTQSSRYLVKRTGEKVFLECVQDMDHENMFWYRQDPGLGLRLIYFSYDVKMKEKGDIPEGYSVSREKKERFSLILESASTNQTSMYLCASTMAGGNQPQHFGDGTRLSIL.

The J gene is TRBJ1-1, the V gene TRBV4-1, with D uncertain. The CDR3 totals 15 residues. Deletions cut 0 bases from V and 9 bases from J, with 17 bases between. The germline gives CDR1 MGHRA, CDR2 YSYEKL. CDR3 nucleotide sequence: TGCGCCAGCAGCCAAGATCACGGAGAGGCGAGAAAAGCTTTCTTT. As protein: CASSQDHGEARKAFF.

The chain uses TRBV5-5 and TRBJ1-4, with 9 bases that match TRBD1. Germline CDR1 SGHKS, CDR2 YYEKEE (reference sequence). The CDR3 spans 14 residues. V shed 4 bases, J shed 7 bases, and the junction held 5 bases outside the gene matches. CDR3 nucleotides: TGTGCCAGCAGCACGGGACAGGGAAGTGAAAAACTGTTTTTT. This gives the protein CASSTGQGSEKLFF.

V and J are TRBV27 and TRBJ1-1, with TRBD1 matching over 8 bases. J gave up 3 bases and V 1 base, and 7 bases lay outside the gene matches. The CDR3 is made up of 16 amino acids. In germline, CDR1 is MNHEY, CDR2 SMNVEV (reference sequence). CDR3 bases: TGTGCCAGCAGTTTATTCGATTCAGGGGGCCACACTGAAGCTTTCTTT. Protein sequence: CASSLFDSGGHTEAFF.

The chain is built from TRBV28 and TRBJ2-7; 8 nucleotides match TRBD2. CDR3 length: 13 residues. Germline V gene lookup returns CDR1 MDHEN and CDR2 SYDVKM. J lost 4 bases, V lost 3 bases, and 2 bases had no gene match. The CDR3 here is CASSFTSGYEQYF. The CDR3 DNA follows: TGTGCCAGCAGTTTCACTAGCGGTTACGAGCAGTACTTC.

The chain joins TRBV6-2 or TRBV6-3 to TRBJ2-1; D unclear. In germline, CDR1 is MNHEY, CDR2 SVGEGT. The CDR3 totals 14 residues. The V end was cut by 2 bases, the J end by 5 bases, with 10 bases between. CDR3 sequence reads: CASSYAVRNNEQFF. The DNA of the CDR3 is TGTGCCAGCAGTTACGCGGTCCGAAACAATGAGCAGTTCTTC.

The genes are TRBV6-5 and TRBJ2-1, with D possibly TRBD1 on 6 matching bases. CDR3 size: 15 residues. Germline CDR1 MNHEY, CDR2 SVGAGI. V dropped 5 bases and J dropped 6 bases, with 17 bases sitting between them. CDR3 sequence (DNA): TGTGCCAGCAGTCGTGACAGGTCCGGAAGCAATGAGCAGTTCTTC. Protein product: CASSRDRSGSNEQFF.

Only a few counts were recorded for this clone. This sequence joins TRBV6-5 and TRBJ1-1, with D possibly being TRBD1 (5 bases). Germline CDR1 reads MNHEY; CDR2 reads SVGAGI. There are 15 residues in the CDR3. V was shortened by 7 bases and J by 5 bases, with 20 bases between the two germline ends. The CDR3 reads CASTIKGEVGTEAFF. CDR3 sequence (DNA): TGTGCCAGCACCATAAAAGGGGAGGTCGGGACTGAAGCTTTCTTT.

The table lists this clone with a few counts. The chain carries TRBV5-1 and TRBJ2-7; 9 bases agree with TRBD2. After removal of 5 bases from V and 0 bases from J, the junction contained 6 bases not matched to a gene. This CDR3 contains 15 residues. From germline, CDR1 is SGHRS and CDR2 YFSETQ. The CDR3 region has the DNA TGCGCCAGCAGTTCGCTAGCGGGGAGCTCCTACGAGCAGTACTTC. It codes for CASSSLAGSSYEQYF.

This clone was counted only a few times. The chain joins TRBV6-2 or TRBV6-3 to TRBJ2-6; 12 nucleotides line up with TRBD1. The CDR3 spans 20 residues. Germline trimming cut 5 bases from V and 4 bases from J; bases unmatched to any gene: 15. The germline V gene encodes CDR1 MNHEY and CDR2 SVGEGT. The CDR3 coding sequence is TGTGCCAGCAGTACCCGTGGGACAGGGGGCAGACAATTGGGGGCCAACGTCCTGACTTTC. Its translation is CASSTRGTGGRQLGANVLTF.

The V and J genes are TRBV9 and TRBJ1-5; TRBD1 might be the D (5 bases). Trimming shortened V by 0 bases and J by 5 bases, and 12 bases separated the two germline ends. This CDR3 spans 15 amino acids. From germline, CDR1 is SGDLS and CDR2 YYNGEE. The CDR3 sequence is CASSVDVGGDQPQHF. DNA of the CDR3: TGTGCCAGCAGCGTAGACGTGGGGGGAGATCAGCCCCAGCATTTT. Variable domain in full (rest from reference TRBV9 and TRBJ1-5): DSGVTQTPKHLITATGQRVTLRCSPRSGDLSVYWYQQSLDQGLQFLIQYYNGEERAKGNILERFSAQQFPDLHSELNLSSLELGDSALYFCASSVDVGGDQPQHFGDGTRLSIL.